This T cell receptor beta chain was sequenced during a study of CD8 T cells in Susac syndrome. With 8 bases removed from V and 4 bases from J, the gap between germline ends came to 14 bases. The CDR3 is 14 residues long. The germline CDR1 and CDR2 sequences are MNHEY and SVGAGI. The RNA, about 0.5 to 1 ug, was put through reverse transcription using random hexamers. immunoSEQ multiplex PCR amplified TCR beta CDR3 across 54 Vbeta, 13 Jbeta. TCRdb called the immunoSEQ multiplex PCR reads again in MiXCR, with one record for every CDR3 protein. The sample gives roughly 140,000 distinct CDR3 sequences, just under 97% of which show up once; about 0.15% is in the top ten.

The receptor's source is a human donor with multiple sclerosis. Sequenced: CD8+ T cells from PBMCs. The rearrangement links TRBV6-5 to TRBJ2-2; tentative D call: TRBD2 (5 bases). CDR3 amino acids: CASGGSGLTGELFF. In DNA, the CDR3 is TGTGCCAGCGGTGGGAGCGGCCTCACCGGGGAGCTGTTTTTT.